The 26 T cell receptor beta chains below were found in one sample sequenced in a study of regulatory T cells in long-lasting Graves disease. Time point of the sample: persistent/refractory GD, antithyroid drugs over 5 years with positive TRAb. Construction of the TCR library relied on RNA isolated from PBMCs. Combining iRepertoire HTBI primers with Arm-PCR of CDR3 regions, the authors built TCR beta libraries. TCRdb independently ran MiXCR on the multiplex PCR reads; one entry per CDR3 protein. Of 350,000 to 500,000 distinct CDR3 sequences listed, 21% were seen once; the top ten hold 14%. The specimen was peripheral blood mononuclear cells (PBMCs), collected when the disease was refractory, from a patient treated with antithyroid drugs. These receptors all come from a female donor with Graves disease.

This clonotype was detected only once. The CDR3 nucleotides are TGCAGTATAGCTAGCGGGAAGATTGCAGATACGCAGTATTTT. Its translation is CSIASGKIADTQYF. This chain connects TRBV20-1 to TRBJ2-3; 9 bases line up with TRBD2. The germline CDR1 and CDR2 sequences are DFQATT and SNEGSKA (reference sequence). The V segment lost 8 bases and the J segment 4 bases; nucleotides outside the gene matches: 10. The CDR3 sequence is 14 residues long.

This clonotype was detected only a few times. The CDR3 DNA reads as TGTGCCAGTAGTACTACCGGGACGGAGCAGTACTTC. This sequence encodes CASSTTGTEQYF. The chain uses TRBV19 and TRBJ2-7; D may match TRBD1 or TRBD2 (5 bases each). V dropped 4 bases and J dropped 7 bases, with 11 bases sitting between them. In germline, CDR1 is LNHDA, CDR2 SQIVND (reference sequence). The CDR3 sequence is 12 residues long.

This clonotype has a count of ten or more. The J gene is TRBJ2-5, the V gene TRBV2; 9 positions match TRBD1. The germline CDR1 and CDR2 sequences are SNHLY and FYNNEI. The CDR3 consists of 15 residues. The junction had 8 bases not matched to a gene; V was cut back by 6 bases and J by 3 bases. The CDR3 bases are TGTGCCAGCAGAATTGACAGGGGGTATGAAGAGACCCAGTACTTC. Translated, it gives CASRIDRGYEETQYF.

This clonotype was seen many times. The CDR3 nucleotides are TGTGCCAGCACCCCTCGGGACAGCCTACAAGAGACCCAGTACTTC. Amino acid sequence: CASTPRDSLQETQYF. The chain couples TRBV6-1 to TRBJ2-5; TRBD1 matches 7 bases. The germline V gene encodes CDR1 MNHNS and CDR2 SASEGT. The CDR3 length is 15 residues. V gave up 7 bases and J gave up 2 bases; unmatched junction bases: 10.

This clonotype came up many times. This rearrangement joins TRBV12-3 or TRBV12-4 to TRBJ2-2; 9 nucleotides match TRBD1. Losses at the gene ends were 1 base for V and 3 bases for J; bases not matched to a gene: 0. The CDR3 length is 15 residues. The CDR3 is CASSLGQGDTGELFF. CDR3 nucleotide sequence: TGTGCCAGCAGTTTAGGACAGGGGGACACCGGGGAGCTGTTTTTT.

This clonotype turned up a few times. The CDR3 DNA is TGCGCCAGCAGCTTGGATCTAGAGGCTTACGAGCAGTACTTC. Translated, it gives CASSLDLEAYEQYF. The gene calls are TRBV5-1 and TRBJ2-7; D unclear. From germline, CDR1 is SGHRS and CDR2 YFSETQ. This CDR3 spans 14 amino acids. The V end lost 0 bases, the J end lost 4 bases, and 11 bases lay between the germline ends.

V is TRBV5-1 and J is TRBJ2-7, with TRBD1 matching over 8 bases. This CDR3 has 15 amino acids. With 3 bases clipped from V and 6 bases from J, the junction kept 11 bases outside the gene matches. In germline, CDR1 is SGHRS, CDR2 YFSETQ. Written as DNA, the CDR3 is TGCGCCAGCAGCTCGGACAGGGATAGGGCTGGCGAGCAGTACTTC. Its translation is CASSSDRDRAGEQYF.

The V and J genes are TRBV12-3 or TRBV12-4 and TRBJ2-5; 11 nucleotides line up with TRBD2. This CDR3 is built from 19 residues. J gave up 5 bases and V 1 base, and 15 bases lay outside the gene matches. The CDR3 DNA sequence: TGTGCCAGCAGTTTAGGCACGGGACTAGCGGTGGGGTATAGGGAGACCCAGTACTTC. It is translated as CASSLGTGLAVGYRETQYF.

This clonotype was observed many times. The rearrangement links TRBV2 to TRBJ2-2; TRBD2 is a possible D gene (6 bases). Germline V gene sequence: CDR1 SNHLY, CDR2 FYNNEI. Trimming stripped 4 bases from V and 4 bases from J, with 19 bases between. The CDR3 has 17 amino acids. As DNA, the CDR3 is TGTGCCAGCAGTGCCAACCAACTAGCCACCATCACCGGGGAGCTGTTTTTT. It is translated as CASSANQLATITGELFF.

The V and J genes are TRBV28 and TRBJ2-4; possibly TRBD1 for D (6 bases). The V and J ends lost 1 base and 2 bases respectively, with 12 bases between them. CDR3 length equals 16 residues. The germline gives CDR1 MDHEN, CDR2 SYDVKM. The CDR3 is CASSLSSTGSKNIQYF. For the CDR3, the DNA is TGTGCCAGCAGTTTATCCTCTACAGGGTCCAAAAACATTCAGTACTTC.

This clonotype was counted ten times or more. The CDR3, as DNA: TGTGCCAGCAGTCATGGTTTGGCAAGACGCAATCAGCCCCAGCATTTT. Amino acid sequence: CASSHGLARRNQPQHF. The rearrangement joins TRBV28 to TRBJ1-5, with D unclear. V was clipped by 5 bases and J by 2 bases, with 16 bases between them. CDR3 length: 16 amino acids. Germline loops: CDR1 MDHEN, CDR2 SYDVKM.

This sequence joins TRBV12-3 or TRBV12-4 and TRBJ2-3; 10 bases map to TRBD2. CDR3 size: 13 residues. J was trimmed by 10 bases and V by 6 bases; bases with no gene match: 7. CDR3 amino acids: CASRASGSNSQYF. The CDR3 nucleotides read TGTGCCAGCAGGGCTAGCGGGAGTAATTCGCAGTATTTT.

This clonotype was picked up many times. J is TRBJ2-4 and V is TRBV20-1, with 7 bases that match TRBD1. Trimming at V came to 3 bases and at J to 0 bases, leaving 14 bases not matched to a gene. Germline V gives CDR1 DFQATT, CDR2 SNEGSKA (reference sequence). The CDR3 contains 18 residues. CDR3 in amino acids: CSASSQGTSGGAKNIQYF. In nucleotides, the CDR3 is TGCAGTGCTAGCTCCCAGGGGACATCAGGGGGAGCCAAAAACATTCAGTACTTC.

This clonotype was detected ten times or more. The V call is TRBV28, the J call TRBJ2-7; D could derive from TRBD1 or TRBD2 (5 bases each). From germline, CDR1 is MDHEN and CDR2 SYDVKM. V dropped 1 base and J dropped 2 bases, with 9 bases sitting between them. The CDR3 contains 14 residues. The CDR3 coding sequence is TGTGCCAGCAGTTTATTGGGGGTGGCCTACGAGCAGTACTTC. As protein: CASSLLGVAYEQYF.

This clonotype has at least ten counts. The chain recombines TRBV7-9 with TRBJ2-5, with unresolved D. CDR3 length: 14 residues. The V gene's germline CDR1 is SEHNR and CDR2 FQNEAQ (reference sequence). Between the trimmed V and J ends, which lost 2 bases and 2 bases, there was a span of 9 bases. CDR3 sequence (DNA): TGTGCCAGCAGCTTATTCCCAGCACAAGAGACCCAGTACTTC. This codes for CASSLFPAQETQYF.

This clonotype was seen more than once but under ten times. CDR3 sequence (DNA): TGTGCCAGCAGCACACAGGGTTGGGGTGAAAAACTGTTTTTT. Its translation is CASSTQGWGEKLFF. J is TRBJ1-4 and V is TRBV7-2; a weak D match, TRBD1 (6 bases). The CDR3 has 14 amino acids. Trimming shortened V by 5 bases and J by 7 bases, and 14 bases separated the two germline ends. The germline gives CDR1 SGHTA, CDR2 FQGNSA.

This clonotype has a handful of counts. This rearrangement joins TRBV9 to TRBJ1-6; D is undetermined. V was shortened by 4 bases and J by 6 bases, with 11 bases between the two germline ends. The V gene's germline CDR1 is SGDLS and CDR2 YYNGEE. The CDR3 has 14 amino acids. The CDR3 reads CASSSEPLNSPLHF. The CDR3 nucleotides read TGTGCCAGCAGCTCCGAGCCCCTTAATTCACCCCTCCACTTT.

This clonotype was counted many times. J is TRBJ2-2 and V is TRBV2, with TRBD1 matching 7 bases. J lost 0 bases, V lost 6 bases, and 1 base had no gene match. CDR3 length: 14 amino acids. Germline-derived CDR1 and CDR2 are SNHLY and FYNNEI. In nucleotides, the CDR3 is TGTGCCAGCAGGACAGGGACGAACACCGGGGAGCTGTTTTTT. It translates to CASRTGTNTGELFF. The full variable domain, completed using reference TRBV2 and TRBJ2-2, is EPEVTQTPSHQVTQMGQEVILRCVPISNHLYFYWYRQILGQKVEFLVSFYNNEISEKSEIFDDQFSVERPDGSNFTLKIRSTKLEDSAMYFCASRTGTNTGELFFGEGSRLTVL.

V is TRBV6-1 and J is TRBJ2-2; possible D gene TRBD2, 6 bases. V was cut by 7 bases and J by 0 bases, with 15 bases left in between. The CDR3 contains 16 residues. Looked up from germline, CDR1 is MNHNS and CDR2 is SASEGT. The CDR3 loop reads CASIKRRGSNTGELFF. CDR3 nucleotides: TGTGCCAGCATCAAACGGAGGGGCTCGAACACCGGGGAGCTGTTTTTT.

This clonotype was seen repeatedly, ten times or more. The chain joins TRBV28 to TRBJ2-4; D is possibly TRBD2 (5 bases). Germline CDR1 is MDHEN and CDR2 is SYDVKM. This CDR3 is 13 amino acids long. V was clipped by 8 bases and J by 7 bases, with 15 bases between them. The CDR3 DNA reads TGTGCCAGCGAGTGGACTGGGCTTAACATTCAGTACTTC. Encoded protein: CASEWTGLNIQYF.

This chain joins TRBV5-1 and TRBJ2-3; 13 bases fit TRBD2. V lost 4 bases and J lost 5; bases outside the gene matches: 10. This CDR3 contains 17 residues. CDR1 is SGHRS, CDR2 YFSETQ, per germline. Here the CDR3 DNA reads TGCGCCAGCAGCCCACCTGGACTAGCGGGAGTACTAGATACGCAGTATTTT. Its translation: CASSPPGLAGVLDTQYF.

This clonotype was observed at least ten times. The chain is built from TRBV20-1 and TRBJ2-7; D is undetermined. The CDR3 has 14 amino acids. The germline V gene encodes CDR1 DFQATT and CDR2 SNEGSKA (reference sequence). Between the trimmed V and J ends, which lost 3 bases and 3 bases, there was a span of 15 bases. CDR3 in DNA: TGCAGTGCTAGCACGCATTTCTCGGGCTACGAGCAGTACTTC. Encoded protein: CSASTHFSGYEQYF.

This clonotype appeared a few times. The chain joins TRBV10-3 to TRBJ2-2; TRBD2 aligns across 8 bases. The ends lost 2 bases at V and 6 bases at J; junction bases unmatched: 14. The CDR3 extends over 18 amino acids. The germline gives CDR1 ENHRY, CDR2 SYGVKD. The CDR3 spells CAISEPPGSGKDSGELFF. In nucleotides, the CDR3 is TGTGCCATCAGTGAGCCGCCGGGTAGCGGGAAGGATTCCGGGGAGCTGTTTTTT.

This clonotype has ten or more counts. J is TRBJ2-7 and V is TRBV27; 7 bases agree with TRBD1. J gave up 2 bases and V 6 bases, and 4 bases lay outside the gene matches. The CDR3 has 13 amino acids. From germline, CDR1 is MNHEY and CDR2 SMNVEV (reference sequence). This CDR3 reads CASRNRGAYEQYF. As DNA, the CDR3 is TGTGCCAGCAGAAACAGGGGCGCCTACGAGCAGTACTTC.

This chain joins TRBV5-5 and TRBJ2-7; D may be TRBD1 (6 bases). The CDR3 loop spans 17 amino acids. Germline values: CDR1 SGHKS, CDR2 YYEKEE (reference sequence). With 3 bases removed from V and 0 bases from J, the gap between germline ends came to 19 bases. The CDR3 region has the DNA TGTGCCAGCAGCTCTAATCCGGGACACACATTCTCCTACGAGCAGTACTTC. This encodes CASSSNPGHTFSYEQYF.

In its sample, this clonotype was seen many times. The chain uses TRBV19 and TRBJ1-2; possible D gene TRBD1, 6 bases. V lost 4 bases to trimming and J lost 3 bases, with 18 bases between them. The CDR3 is made up of 16 amino acids. Germline CDR1 is LNHDA and CDR2 is SQIVND (reference sequence). The CDR3 bases are TGTGCCAGTAGTACCCAATTCAGGGGAACATACTATGGCTACACCTTC. Its protein is CASSTQFRGTYYGYTF.